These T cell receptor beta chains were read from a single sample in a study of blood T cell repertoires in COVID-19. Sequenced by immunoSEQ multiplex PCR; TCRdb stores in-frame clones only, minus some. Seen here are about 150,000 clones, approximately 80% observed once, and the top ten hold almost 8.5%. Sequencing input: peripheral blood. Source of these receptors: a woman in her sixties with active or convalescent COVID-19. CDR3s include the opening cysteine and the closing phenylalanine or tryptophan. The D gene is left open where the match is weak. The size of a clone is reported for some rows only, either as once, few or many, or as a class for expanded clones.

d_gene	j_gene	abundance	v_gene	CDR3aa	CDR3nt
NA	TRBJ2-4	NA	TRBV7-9	CASNSEGRENIQYF	TGTGCCAGCAACTCTGAAGGGCGGGAAAACATTCAGTACTTC
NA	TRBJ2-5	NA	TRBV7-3	CASSRTVQETQYF	TGTGCCAGCAGTCGGACAGTCCAAGAGACCCAGTACTTC
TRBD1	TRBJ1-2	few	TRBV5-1	CASSKGQGANYGYTF	TGCGCCAGCAGCAAGGGACAGGGCGCTAACTATGGCTACACCTTC
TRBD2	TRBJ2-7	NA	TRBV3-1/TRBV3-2	CASSPRLAVAYEQYF	TGTGCCAGCAGCCCCCGACTAGCGGTCGCCTACGAGCAGTACTTC
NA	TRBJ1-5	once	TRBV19	CASSTRPTFLGTPFNTRNQPQHF	TGTGCCAGTAGTACCAGACCGACTTTTTTGGGGACACCTTTTAACACTCGCAATCAGCCCCAGCATTTT
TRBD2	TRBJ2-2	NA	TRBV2	CASSDLRGGNTGELFF	TGTGCCAGCAGTGATTTGCGCGGGGGGAACACCGGGGAGCTGTTTTTT
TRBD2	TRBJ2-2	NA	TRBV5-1	CASSTSGSSGELFF	TGCGCCAGCTCGACTAGCGGTTCGTCCGGGGAGCTGTTTTTT
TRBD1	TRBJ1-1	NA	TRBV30	CAWSGTGVGTLNTEAFF	TGTGCCTGGAGTGGTACAGGGGTAGGAACATTGAACACTGAAGCTTTCTTT
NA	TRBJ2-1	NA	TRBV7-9	CASTSQFSYNEQFF	TGTGCCAGCACCTCCCAGTTCTCCTACAATGAGCAGTTCTTC
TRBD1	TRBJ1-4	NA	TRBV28	CASMGRGRSSNEKLFF	TGTGCCAGCATGGGCAGGGGGCGTAGCTCCAATGAAAAACTGTTTTTT
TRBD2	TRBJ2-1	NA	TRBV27	CASQGLAGGNEQFF	TGTGCCAGCCAGGGACTAGCGGGAGGCAATGAGCAGTTCTTC
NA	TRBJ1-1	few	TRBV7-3	CASSLTGYRNTEAFF	TGTGCCAGCAGCCTTACAGGTTACCGGAACACTGAAGCTTTCTTT
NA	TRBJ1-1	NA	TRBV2	CASSASSVPNTEAFF	TGTGCCAGCAGCGCCTCCAGTGTGCCGAACACTGAAGCTTTCTTT
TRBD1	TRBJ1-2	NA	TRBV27	CASSRDRGRASDYGYTF	TGTGCCAGCAGCCGGGACAGGGGGCGGGCGAGTGACTATGGCTACACCTTC
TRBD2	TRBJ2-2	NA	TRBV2	CASSEGLAVGGELFF	TGTGCCAGCAGTGAGGGACTAGCGGTCGGGGGGGAGCTGTTTTTT
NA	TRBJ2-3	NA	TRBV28	CASTSFTDTQYF	TGTGCCAGCACCTCCTTCACAGATACGCAGTATTTT
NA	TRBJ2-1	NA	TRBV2	CASSGTGGEQFF	TGTGCCAGCAGTGGAACCGGGGGTGAGCAGTTCTTC
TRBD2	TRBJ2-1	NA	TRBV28	CASSLILAGVNEQFF	TGTGCCAGCAGTTTAATACTAGCGGGAGTAAATGAGCAGTTCTTC
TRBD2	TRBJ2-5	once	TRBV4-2	CASSPGVAGQETQYF	TGTGCCAGCAGCCCAGGGGTAGCGGGACAAGAGACCCAGTACTTC
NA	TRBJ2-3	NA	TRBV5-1	CASSYGSLGTDTQYF	TGCGCCAGCAGCTATGGCTCTCTGGGCACAGATACGCAGTATTTT
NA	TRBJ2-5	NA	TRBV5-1	CASTQGSETQYF	TGCGCCAGCACCCAGGGTTCTGAGACCCAGTACTTC
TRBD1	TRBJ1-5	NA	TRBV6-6	CASTATGISQPQHF	TGTGCCAGCACCGCGACAGGGATAAGTCAGCCCCAGCATTTT